This T cell receptor beta chain was recovered during a study of blood T cell repertoires in COVID-19. Study at large: COVID-19 samples from acute and convalescent phases originated in the United States, Italy and Spain. From T cells, B-cell-depleted T cells, or PBMCs came the material, which was cDNA or gDNA.

Under the authors' procedure: How many nucleated cells were present was estimated from reference gene primer amplification. Some clones are missing from TCRdb's copy, which holds only in-frame ones; the method was immunoSEQ multiplex PCR. From that table come the V and J calls and clone size; the DNA was used to work out D and trimming. The sample contains under 150,000 clones, 65% to 85% of which appear only once. Germline values: CDR1 MNHNS, CDR2 SASEGT. The CDR3 runs to 19 residues. J was trimmed by 0 bases and V by 1 base; bases with no gene match: 5. This clonotype was sampled from a woman aged 50 to 65 with acute or convalescent COVID-19. Sequencing used peripheral blood. The J gene is TRBJ2-1, the V gene TRBV6-1, with 14 positions matching TRBD2. The DNA of the CDR3 is TGTGCCAGCAGTGAAGGTCCCGGGACTAGCGGGAGCTCCTACAATGAGCAGTTCTTC. It codes for CASSEGPGTSGSSYNEQFF.